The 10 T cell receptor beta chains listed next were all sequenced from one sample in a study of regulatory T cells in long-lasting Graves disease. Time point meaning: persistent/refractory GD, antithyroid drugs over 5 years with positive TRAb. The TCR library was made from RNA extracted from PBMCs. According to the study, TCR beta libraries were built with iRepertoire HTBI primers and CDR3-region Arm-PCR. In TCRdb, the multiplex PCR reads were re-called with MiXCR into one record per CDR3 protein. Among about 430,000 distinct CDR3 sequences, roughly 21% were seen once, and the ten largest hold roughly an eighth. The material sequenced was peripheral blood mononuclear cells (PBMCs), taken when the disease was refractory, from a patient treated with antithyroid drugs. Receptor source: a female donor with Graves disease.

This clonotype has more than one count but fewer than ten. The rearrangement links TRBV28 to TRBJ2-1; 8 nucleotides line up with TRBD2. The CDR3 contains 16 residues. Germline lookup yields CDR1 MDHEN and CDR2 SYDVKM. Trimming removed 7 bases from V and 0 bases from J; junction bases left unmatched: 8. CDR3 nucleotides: TGTGCCAGCATCCCGGCGGGGGGATACTCCTACAATGAGCAGTTCTTC. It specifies CASIPAGGYSYNEQFF.

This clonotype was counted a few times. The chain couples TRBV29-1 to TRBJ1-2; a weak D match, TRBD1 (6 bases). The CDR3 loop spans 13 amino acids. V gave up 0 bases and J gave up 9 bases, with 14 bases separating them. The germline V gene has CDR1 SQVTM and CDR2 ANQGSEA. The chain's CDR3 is CSVEDQGGDSYTF. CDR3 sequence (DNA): TGCAGCGTTGAAGATCAAGGGGGGGATAGCTACACCTTC. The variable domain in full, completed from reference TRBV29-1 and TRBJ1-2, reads SAVISQKPSRDICQRGTSLTIQCQVDSQVTMMFWYRQQPGQSLTLIATANQGSEATYESGFVIDKFPISRPNLTFSTLTVSNMSPEDSSIYLCSVEDQGGDSYTFGSGTRLTVV.

The CDR3, as DNA: TGCAGTGCTAGTGACTTCCCCTCCTACGAGCAGTACTTC. Translation gives CSASDFPSYEQYF. V and J are TRBV20-1 and TRBJ2-7; D is uncertain. Germline V gene lookup returns CDR1 DFQATT and CDR2 SNEGSKA (reference sequence). V lost 3 bases, J lost 0 bases, and 9 bases lay in between. This CDR3 is 13 amino acids long.

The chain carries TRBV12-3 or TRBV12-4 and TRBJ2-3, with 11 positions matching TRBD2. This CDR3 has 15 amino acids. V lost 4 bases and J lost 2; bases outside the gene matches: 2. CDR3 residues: CASSSSGRNTDTQYF. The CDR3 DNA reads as TGTGCCAGCAGTTCTAGCGGGAGGAACACAGATACGCAGTATTTT.

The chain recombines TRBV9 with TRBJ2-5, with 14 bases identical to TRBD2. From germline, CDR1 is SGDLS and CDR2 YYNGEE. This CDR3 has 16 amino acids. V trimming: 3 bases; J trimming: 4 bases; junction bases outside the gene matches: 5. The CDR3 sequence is CASSAGTSGSRETQYF. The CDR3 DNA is TGTGCCAGCAGCGCCGGGACTAGCGGGAGTAGAGAGACCCAGTACTTC. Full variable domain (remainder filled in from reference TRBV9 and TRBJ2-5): DSGVTQTPKHLITATGQRVTLRCSPRSGDLSVYWYQQSLDQGLQFLIQYYNGEERAKGNILERFSAQQFPDLHSELNLSSLELGDSALYFCASSAGTSGSRETQYFGPGTRLLVL.

The CDR3 here is CASSGPLAGAYEQYF. The DNA of the CDR3 is TGTGCCAGCAGTGGCCCACTAGCGGGAGCCTACGAGCAGTACTTC. The chain carries TRBV2 and TRBJ2-7; 11 nucleotides align to TRBD2. The CDR3 totals 15 residues. The germline CDR1 and CDR2 sequences are SNHLY and FYNNEI. V shed 4 bases, J shed 2 bases, and the junction held 4 bases outside the gene matches. Full variable domain (rest looked up from reference TRBV2 and TRBJ2-7): EPEVTQTPSHQVTQMGQEVILRCVPISNHLYFYWYRQILGQKVEFLVSFYNNEISEKSEIFDDQFSVERPDGSNFTLKIRSTKLEDSAMYFCASSGPLAGAYEQYFGPGTRLTVT.

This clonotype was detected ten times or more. The CDR3: CASSLMVHSYEQYF. In nucleotides, the CDR3 is TGTGCCAGCAGCTTAATGGTGCACTCCTACGAGCAGTACTTC. The chain carries TRBV7-2 and TRBJ2-7; D gene ambiguous. CDR1 is SGHTA and CDR2 is FQGNSA in the germline V gene. V dropped 2 bases and J dropped 0 bases, with 8 bases sitting between them. There are 14 residues in the CDR3.

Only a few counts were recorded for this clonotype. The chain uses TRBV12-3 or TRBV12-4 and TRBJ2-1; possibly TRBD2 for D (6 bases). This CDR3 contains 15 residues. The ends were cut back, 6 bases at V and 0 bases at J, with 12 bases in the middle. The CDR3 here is CASSTTRTSYNEQFF. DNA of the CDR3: TGTGCCAGCAGCACGACTAGAACCTCCTACAATGAGCAGTTCTTC.

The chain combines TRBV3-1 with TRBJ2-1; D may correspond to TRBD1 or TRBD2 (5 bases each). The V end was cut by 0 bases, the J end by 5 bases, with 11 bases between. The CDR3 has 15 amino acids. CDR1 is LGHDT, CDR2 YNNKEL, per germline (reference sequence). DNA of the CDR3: TGTGCCAGCAGCCAAGATGGGGACGGGCACAATGAGCAGTTCTTC. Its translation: CASSQDGDGHNEQFF.

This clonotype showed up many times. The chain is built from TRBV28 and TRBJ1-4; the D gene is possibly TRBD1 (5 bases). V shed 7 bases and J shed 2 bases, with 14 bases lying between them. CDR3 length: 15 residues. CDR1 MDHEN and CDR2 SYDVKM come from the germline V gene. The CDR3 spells CASTISRATNEKLFF. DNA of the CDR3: TGTGCCAGCACAATCTCCAGGGCTACTAATGAAAAACTGTTTTTT.